Below, 17 T cell receptor beta chains from the same sample are listed, as sequenced in a study of regulatory T cells in long-lasting Graves disease. Noted time point: newly diagnosed GD, antithyroid drugs for less than 3 months. The TCR library used RNA extracted from PBMCs. Combining iRepertoire HTBI primers with Arm-PCR of CDR3 regions, the authors built TCR beta libraries. TCRdb re-called the multiplex PCR reads through MiXCR, storing one row per CDR3 protein. The sample records some 410,000 distinct CDR3 sequences, approximately 16% being singletons. The sample was also reused in another study, on T cells in Graves' hyperthyroidism and ophthalmopathy.

This specimen was peripheral blood mononuclear cells (PBMCs), taken at new diagnosis, from a patient treated with antithyroid drugs. The source of these receptors is a woman aged 25 to 45 with Graves disease.

This clonotype was found many times. The chain joins TRBV5-1 to TRBJ1-1, with D uncertain. Deletions cut 2 bases from V and 5 bases from J, with 13 bases between. CDR3 length: 14 amino acids. The germline CDR1 and CDR2 sequences are SGHRS and YFSETQ. Here the CDR3 DNA reads TGCGCCAGCAGCTTTAATTCCCGGGGAACTGAAGCTTTCTTT. This sequence encodes CASSFNSRGTEAFF.

In its sample, this clonotype was seen many times. The chain has TRBV7-9 and TRBJ2-1; possibly TRBD2 for D (6 bases). The germline V gene encodes CDR1 SEHNR and CDR2 FQNEAQ (reference sequence). Between the trimmed V and J ends, which lost 8 bases and 0 bases, there was a span of 14 bases. The length of the CDR3 is 15 residues. CDR3 nucleotide sequence: TGTGCCAGCGGTGGGACTTACAGCTCCTACAATGAGCAGTTCTTC. Its translation: CASGGTYSSYNEQFF.

The chain couples TRBV20-1 to TRBJ2-5; TRBD2 matches 12 bases. The CDR3 runs to 17 residues. The germline CDR1 and CDR2 sequences are DFQATT and SNEGSKA (reference sequence). V shed 1 base, J shed 5 bases, and the junction held 11 bases outside the gene matches. CDR3 DNA sequence: TGCAGTGCTAGAGTGCTAGCGGGAGGGCCAACCCCCGAGACCCAGTACTTC. Protein product: CSARVLAGGPTPETQYF.

This sequence joins TRBV5-1 and TRBJ2-2, with TRBD2 matching over 12 bases. The V segment lost 7 bases and the J segment 5 bases; nucleotides outside the gene matches: 12. The CDR3 is 17 residues long. CDR1 and CDR2 (germline): SGHRS, YFSETQ. The CDR3: CASFSTSGRFPTGELFF. CDR3 coding DNA: TGCGCCAGCTTCTCGACTAGCGGGAGATTTCCGACCGGGGAGCTGTTTTTT.

This clonotype was seen at least ten times. This chain uses TRBV3-1 with TRBJ1-2, with 7 bases matching TRBD1. This CDR3 has 15 residues. The trim removed 5 bases at V and 5 bases at J, leaving 11 bases unmatched. The germline gives CDR1 LGHDT, CDR2 YNNKEL (reference sequence). CDR3 in amino acids: CASSFRGGDLYGYTF. DNA of the CDR3: TGTGCCAGCAGCTTTAGAGGGGGCGACCTTTATGGCTACACCTTC.

This clonotype was seen at least ten times. This chain connects TRBV28 to TRBJ2-3, with 7 bases aligning to TRBD2. Germline CDR1 reads MDHEN; CDR2 reads SYDVKM. After removal of 5 bases from V and 4 bases from J, the junction contained 9 bases not matched to a gene. The CDR3 runs 15 residues. Here the CDR3 DNA reads TGTGCCAGCAGTATCCCCGCGGGAGCTTCAGATACGCAGTATTTT. Encoded protein: CASSIPAGASDTQYF.

This clonotype showed up many times. The chain is built from TRBV4-1 and TRBJ1-1; no reliable D call. The germline gives CDR1 MGHRA, CDR2 YSYEKL. Trimming shortened V by 0 bases and J by 4 bases, and 9 bases separated the two germline ends. The CDR3 contains 14 residues. In DNA, the CDR3 is TGCGCCAGCAGCCAAGATTGGTCAAGCACTGAAGCTTTCTTT. This encodes CASSQDWSSTEAFF.

This clonotype was observed a few times. A far larger clone is one nucleotide away, so this likely arose from a read error. The gene calls are TRBV10-2 and TRBJ2-5; 10 bases are shared with TRBD2. CDR1 is WSHSY, CDR2 SAAADI, per germline. This CDR3 region has 14 residues. The junction had 16 bases not matched to a gene; V was cut back by 10 bases and J by 11 bases. The CDR3 bases are TGCGCCACCCAGAGCGGGAGGGGAGACAATGAGCAGTACTTC. This encodes CATQSGRGDNEQYF.

This clonotype showed up just once. The chain uses TRBV20-1 and TRBJ2-3, with TRBD2 matching 10 bases. Germline CDR1 and CDR2: DFQATT and SNEGSKA (reference sequence). CDR3 length: 18 residues. The J segment lost 0 bases and the V segment lost 0 bases, leaving 9 bases of the junction unmatched. Written as DNA, the CDR3 is TGCAGTGCTAGAGATTCAACTAGCGGGGTTTGGAGCACAGATACGCAGTATTTT. Its protein product is CSARDSTSGVWSTDTQYF.

This clonotype was counted ten times or more. The chain has TRBV6-1 and TRBJ1-4; 8 bases align to TRBD1. The CDR3 contains 12 residues. V shed 8 bases, J shed 6 bases, and the junction held 2 bases outside the gene matches. Germline V gene data show CDR1 as MNHNS and CDR2 as SASEGT. The CDR3, as DNA: TGTGCCAGCGGGACAGGAGATGAAAAACTGTTTTTT. This gives the protein CASGTGDEKLFF.

In the case of this clonotype: This may be a read error: a much more frequent sequence differs by one nucleotide. It is likely a read error, because the conserved phenylalanine at the end of the CDR3 is missing. The rearrangement links TRBV6-5 to TRBJ2-1, with 12 bases lining up with TRBD2. Germline CDR1 is MNHEY and CDR2 is SVGAGI. V shed 3 bases and J 6 bases; nucleotides not matched to a gene: 3. The CDR3 has 15 residues. CDR3 amino acids: CASSYLAGGPNEQFS. The CDR3 DNA reads TGTGCCAGCAGTTATCTAGCGGGAGGGCCCAATGAGCAGTTCTCC.

This clonotype was recorded a few times. This chain uses TRBV5-5 with TRBJ2-2, with unresolved D. Germline values: CDR1 SGHKS, CDR2 YYEKEE (reference sequence). CDR3 length: 15 amino acids. V lost 2 bases, J lost 3 bases, and 11 bases lay in between. The CDR3 bases are TGTGCCAGCAGCTTTTGGGCACGAGACACCGGGGAGCTGTTTTTT. Its translation: CASSFWARDTGELFF.

The chain uses TRBV20-1 and TRBJ1-1; no reliable D call. The CDR3 extends over 13 amino acids. Deletions cut 6 bases from V and 0 bases from J, with 11 bases between. Germline lookup yields CDR1 DFQATT and CDR2 SNEGSKA (reference sequence). The CDR3 region is CSAPGLMNTEAFF. The CDR3 DNA is TGCAGTGCCCCGGGCTTGATGAACACTGAAGCTTTCTTT.

The table lists this clonotype with many counts. In DNA form, the CDR3 reads TGCGCCAGCAGCTTGAGGGGTAGTTCTAGCGGCTACAATGAGCAGTTCTTC. As protein: CASSLRGSSSGYNEQFF. The rearrangement uses TRBV5-1 and TRBJ2-1; 7 positions agree with TRBD2. The J segment lost 3 bases and the V segment lost 1 base, leaving 10 bases of the junction unmatched. Germline assignment: CDR1 SGHRS and CDR2 YFSETQ. This CDR3 is built from 17 residues.

This clonotype was counted many times. V is TRBV27 and J is TRBJ1-5; weak D call: TRBD1 (6 bases). Germline V gene data show CDR1 as MNHEY and CDR2 as SMNVEV (reference sequence). The V gene lost 6 bases and the J gene lost 0 bases, with 9 bases spanning the gap. This CDR3 contains 14 residues. The CDR3: CASRQGSSNQPQHF. In DNA form, the CDR3 reads TGTGCCAGCAGACAGGGTTCTAGCAATCAGCCCCAGCATTTT.

The CDR3 nucleotides read TGTGCCAGTACCCAAGCTAGCGGGAGGGTTGCCGGGGAGCTGTTTTTT. The encoded protein is CASTQASGRVAGELFF. The rearrangement links TRBV19 to TRBJ2-2; 12 positions agree with TRBD2. This CDR3 contains 16 residues. V lost 7 bases, J lost 6 bases, and 9 bases stayed unmatched. Per germline, CDR1 LNHDA and CDR2 SQIVND (reference sequence).

There are many counts of this clonotype. The chain employs TRBV6-2 or TRBV6-3 and TRBJ1-5; D call uncertain. The germline gives CDR1 MNHEY, CDR2 SVGEGT. This CDR3 contains 13 residues. Trimming took 0 bases from V and 4 from J, leaving 4 bases between them. The chain's CDR3 is CASSYSTNQPQHF. The DNA of the CDR3 is TGTGCCAGCAGTTACTCTACTAATCAGCCCCAGCATTTT.